This record concerns one T cell receptor (beta chain) sequence. The target of this receptor is not known. No base qualities exist here, and no much larger clone lies one base off it. The data originate from a study of shared clonotypes between healthy human individuals (TCRdb year 2020). Study-level background: Three men and a couple of women, aged 18 to 49 years, made up the cohort. To estimate repertoire size and how much clonotype sharing occurs between individuals, the study deeply sequenced the blood TCR repertoires of about five healthy adults. Leukapheresis yielded between about 0.85 and 10 billion PBMCs per donor. To increase sequencing depth and limit assay-specific biases, TCR repertoire library preparation and sequencing were carried out by different laboratories using diverse techniques. For each donor, CD4 naive and CD4 memory were each run on three plates, CD8 naive on two plates, and CD8 memory on one plate. What the study reported, not specific to this receptor: Only blood was sampled, and tissue TCR repertoires likely differ from those in blood. Clonotypes shared by all four sorted-subset donors showed higher generation probabilities than non-shared clonotypes. Naive subsets generally had larger estimated clonotype richness than memory subsets. Pairwise subsampling led to the expectation that sequencing depth would affect the degree of clonotype sharing among donors. Sharing across a few donors was observed for approximately 5% of naive CD4, about 4% of naive CD8, about 2.3% of memory CD4, and around 0.42% of memory CD8 clonotypes. Incomplete sequencing was indicated by rarefaction of sorted-subset datasets, despite the large sequencing depth. Because the study included only a small number of donors, the genetic and exposure-history diversity represented was limited.

The trim is 1 base for V and 1 base for J, with a gap of 6 bases between the germline ends. CDR1 SGHAT and CDR2 FQDESV were looked up in the germline V gene (reference sequence). The CDR3 numbers 14 residues from cysteine through phenylalanine. The CDR3 DNA has 42 bases and is translated from base 1. The donors were healthy, HIV-negative adults with no recently reported acute infections or vaccinations. Only Caucasian adults living in Nashville, Tennessee, USA were represented among the donors. CD4+ T cells were enriched through magnetic negative selection, after which naive cells were positively selected on CD45RA and the remaining negative fraction served as the memory subset. Blood was obtained by leukapheresis, after which PBMCs were separated by Ficoll-Histopaque density gradient centrifugation and cryopreserved in liquid nitrogen vapor phase. Analytical flow cytometry was used to check the purity and quantity of each magnetically sorted T cell population. From each sorted fraction, genomic DNA was isolated and quantified by UV absorbance on a Nanodrop 2000c.

TCR CDR3 regions were amplified from genomic DNA by multiplex PCR using the deep immunoSEQ assay. Extracted genomic DNA from each cell subset was distributed evenly across all wells of several immunoSEQ 96-well plates, and each plate was treated as a replicate. For sorted subsets, around 200 ng genomic DNA, equal to 30,000 to 35,000 T cell genomes, was loaded into each replicate PCR. Purified libraries were quantified with a Qubit 3.0 fluorometer, sized on a Bioanalyzer 2100, and re-quantified with the KAPA Library Quantification kit. Every immunoSEQ 96-well plate was sequenced on a separate single-read 150-cycle Illumina NextSeq 550 flow cell. In the paper's pipeline: The immunoSEQ output contained only junctional sequences without quality scores, so filtering could not match that applied to full-length reads. To assign V/J genes and CDR3, sequences were annotated using PyIR, a Python wrapper for IgBLAST v1.9, with IMGT germline references. Reads with weak V/J assignments (E-value above 1e-6), missing CDR3, stop codons, out-of-frame junctions, or ambiguous translated residues were removed. A V3J clonotype was defined by an identical inferred V gene, J gene, and CDR3 amino acid sequence. To compute the percentage overlap between repertoires, the number of shared unique clonotypes was divided by the size of the smaller repertoire. Richness of each repertoire was evaluated using RTK rarefaction, the Chao1 estimator, and Recon v2.1 estimates of unobserved clonotypes. OLGA was used to compute generation probabilities for all TCRbeta clonotypes that the gDNA method yielded from four donors. As stored in TCRdb, this immuneACCESS dataset retains in-frame rearrangements with V and J assigned. A fraction of the clones does not appear; measured against another copy, unresolved V genes explain less than half of the discrepancy, and the remainder lacks a known reason. The V and J calls and clone size were taken over from that table, and D and trimming were inferred from the DNA. The sample table lists more than 900,000 clones, approximately 78% of them with a count of one. Of the sample, 0.5% to 0.65% falls within the top ten clones.

The sequenced sample consisted of memory CD4+ T cells from PBMCs. The meaning of the sample's cell subset or site label: CD45RA-negative fraction. The chain is encoded by TRBV11-1 joined to TRBJ2-3; no D gene is confidently identified. The receptor was isolated from a man between 18 and 29 years old in good health. Some clones in this sample may be carry-over from other donors' samples. The sequenced DNA: TGTGCCAGCAGCTTAGTGGCCGGCACAGATACGCAGTATTTT. Translated, this is CASSLVAGTDTQYF.